The TCR beta chain described here comes from a study of shared clonotypes between healthy human individuals. Study-level information: Each donor's CD4 naive and CD4 memory cells filled three plates apiece, CD8 naive two, and CD8 memory one.

CD45RO+ cells went into CD8 memory alongside CCR7-negative CD45RA+ TemRA cells. The germline CDR1 and CDR2 sequences are SGHNT and YENEEA. The CDR3 has 14 amino acids. Trimming cost V 7 bases and J 4 bases, with 14 bases left between them. TCRdb's table, derived via immunoSEQ multiplex PCR, lists solely in-frame clones and lacks some. Among around 370,000 clones, around 96% were seen once, and the ten largest hold about 0.32%. The sequence came from a man aged 25-45 years in good health. V and J are TRBV11-3 and TRBJ2-1, with D perhaps assigned TRBD1 or TRBD2 (5 bases each). Material for sequencing was memory CD8+ T cells sorted from blood. The subset was: CD45RO+ cells pooled with CCR7-negative TemRA cells. The CDR3 coding sequence is TGTGCCAGCAACAACGGGACCACATACAATGAGCAGTTCTTC. It yields the protein CASNNGTTYNEQFF.